Listed here are 19 T cell receptor beta chains from one sample, sequenced in a study of cytomegalovirus exposure and HLA in healthy donors. Vbeta (60) and Jbeta (13) primers were used in the PCR. Using immunoSEQ multiplex PCR, the repertoire was profiled, and TCRdb retains in-frame clones only, with some absent. Counted here are roughly 120,000 clones, around 75% occurring once; the ten biggest clones make up more than 4.5%. The sample taken for sequencing was PBMCs. The receptors derive from a man aged 55 to 70 in good health and CMV-seropositive.

The CDR3: CASSLSGVHSPLHF. The CDR3 region has the DNA TGTGCCAGCAGTTTATCAGGGGTGCATTCACCCCTCCACTTT. V gene TRBV28 combines with J gene TRBJ1-6; a possible D gene is TRBD1 (6 bases). CDR1 is MDHEN, CDR2 SYDVKM, per germline. The CDR3 consists of 14 residues. V lost 1 base to trimming and J lost 8 bases, with 9 bases between them.

Worth noting for this clone: This sample also contains other DNA sequences that code for the same CDR3. The chain links TRBV30 to TRBJ1-2; D may be TRBD1 (5 bases). Germline loops: CDR1 GTSNPN, CDR2 SVGIG (reference sequence). CDR3 length: 13 amino acids. Trimming took off 0 bases at V and 0 bases at J, with 5 bases between the two ends. CDR3 amino acids: CAWSVQANYGYTF. The CDR3 coding sequence is TGTGCCTGGAGTGTACAGGCTAACTATGGCTACACCTTC.

Comments on this clone: The same CDR3 is also encoded by other DNA sequences in this sample. The V call is TRBV5-1, the J call TRBJ2-5; D not certain. Germline CDR1 is SGHRS and CDR2 is YFSETQ. V was shortened by 2 bases and J by 5 bases, with 4 bases between the two germline ends. This CDR3 comprises 11 residues. CDR3 amino acids: CASSFRETQYF. The CDR3 region has the DNA TGCGCCAGCAGCTTTCGGGAGACCCAGTACTTC. Full variable domain (rest looked up from reference TRBV5-1 and TRBJ2-5): KAGVTQTPRYLIKTRGQQVTLSCSPISGHRSVSWYQQTPGQGLQFLFEYFSETQRNKGNFPGRFSGRQFSNSRSEMNVSTLELGDSALYLCASSFRETQYFGPGTRLLVL.

This clone has only one observation. V usage is TRBV6-5 and J usage is TRBJ1-1; 8 nucleotides line up with TRBD1. Germline-derived CDR1 and CDR2 are MNHEY and SVGAGI. The trim removed 3 bases at V and 10 bases at J, leaving 7 bases unmatched. This CDR3 is built from 13 residues. CDR3 nucleotide sequence: TGTGCCAGCAGTTATAGGGGTGGGACAGGAGCTTTCTTT. Amino acid sequence: CASSYRGGTGAFF.

CDR3 sequence (DNA): TGTGCCAGCAGCCTACAGGGCGGGTCCTACGAGCAGTACTTC. Protein sequence: CASSLQGGSYEQYF. The rearrangement links TRBV27 to TRBJ2-7, with a weak D call TRBD1 (6 bases). Germline V gives CDR1 MNHEY, CDR2 SMNVEV (reference sequence). V was pared by 6 bases and J by 1 base, with 13 bases between. CDR3 length equals 14 residues.

The chain combines TRBV5-4 with TRBJ2-3, with TRBD1 matching 10 bases. The CDR3 is 14 residues long. Unmatched junction bases numbered 9, after V lost 10 bases and J lost 4 bases. From germline, CDR1 is SGHNT and CDR2 YYREEE (reference sequence). The CDR3 coding sequence is TGTGCCGGAAGGGACAGGGGCGGATCAGATACGCAGTATTTT. Amino acid sequence: CAGRDRGGSDTQYF.

The table lists this clone with a few counts. The chain carries TRBV2 and TRBJ1-2; 8 nucleotides align to TRBD1. This CDR3 is built from 14 residues. Germline CDR1 is SNHLY and CDR2 is FYNNEI. V was pared by 8 bases and J by 8 bases, with 13 bases of the junction left unmatched. CDR3 residues: CASRTGIDQGGYTF. For the CDR3, the DNA is TGTGCCAGCCGGACAGGGATTGATCAAGGGGGCTACACCTTC.

The table lists this clone with a few counts. The chain couples TRBV28 to TRBJ2-4; possibly TRBD2 for D (5 bases). The V end lost 2 bases, the J end lost 9 bases, and 14 bases lay between the germline ends. CDR3 length equals 14 residues. The germline V gene encodes CDR1 MDHEN and CDR2 SYDVKM. For the CDR3, the DNA is TGTGCCAGCAGTTTAACCCAGGTTCGGGGCATTCAGTACTTC. It specifies CASSLTQVRGIQYF.

Only one count was recorded for this clone. The chain uses TRBV6-5 and TRBJ1-1; the match to TRBD1 covers 9 bases. Trimming removed 6 bases from V and 9 bases from J; junction bases left unmatched: 11. CDR3 length: 14 residues. Germline V gives CDR1 MNHEY, CDR2 SVGAGI. The chain's CDR3 is CASRNPDRGGQAFF. CDR3 nucleotide sequence: TGTGCCAGCAGGAATCCGGACAGGGGCGGTCAAGCTTTCTTT.

The V gene is TRBV10-3, the J gene TRBJ2-7; 10 bases agree with TRBD1. Germline CDR1 and CDR2: ENHRY and SYGVKD. V was clipped by 2 bases and J by 7 bases; unmatched bases: 8. The CDR3 is 15 residues long. The CDR3 loop is CAISERDRGLGEQYF. In DNA form, the CDR3 reads TGTGCCATCAGTGAGCGGGACAGGGGTTTAGGGGAGCAGTACTTC.

A single count supports this clone. This sequence joins TRBV27 and TRBJ2-7; 12 positions agree with TRBD2. The CDR3 covers 15 residues. CDR1 is MNHEY, CDR2 SMNVEV, per germline (reference sequence). J lost 5 bases, V lost 5 bases, and 7 bases had no gene match. The CDR3 loop is CASSKLTSGGDEQYF. Here the CDR3 DNA reads TGTGCCAGCAGTAAACTGACTAGCGGGGGAGACGAGCAGTACTTC.

Notes on this clone: One end of the junction is discordant with germline, which a read error may explain. The V gene is TRBV5-4, the J gene TRBJ2-7; 14 nucleotides agree with TRBD2. Germline CDR1 is SGHNT and CDR2 is YYREEE (reference sequence). CDR3 length equals 16 residues. The CDR3 region is CASTLGLAGAAYEQYF. The CDR3 DNA reads TGTGCCAGCACCTTGGGACTAGCGGGGGCCGCCTACGAGCAGTACTTC.

The chain carries TRBV25-1 and TRBJ1-6, with D tentatively TRBD1 (6 bases). V lost 2 bases and J lost 4, with 15 bases in between. The CDR3 covers 17 residues. Germline CDR1 MGHDK, CDR2 SYGVNS. CDR3 residues: CASSESPPGEYNSPLHF. CDR3 bases: TGTGCCAGCAGTGAAAGTCCCCCAGGGGAGTATAATTCACCCCTCCACTTT.

V is TRBV15 and J is TRBJ2-7; D possibly corresponds to TRBD1 (7 bases). V was clipped by 3 bases and J by 7 bases, with 16 bases between them. The CDR3 sequence is 14 residues long. CDR1 is LNHNV and CDR2 is YYDKDF in the germline V gene (reference sequence). CDR3 nucleotide sequence: TGTGCCACCAGCAGGATAACAGGGGAGGTGGAGCAGTACTTC. Translating gives CATSRITGEVEQYF.

The chain is built from TRBV10-3 and TRBJ2-3; 11 nucleotides agree with TRBD2. J lost 5 bases, V lost 2 bases, and 3 bases had no gene match. This CDR3 comprises 15 residues. CDR1 is ENHRY and CDR2 is SYGVKD in the germline V gene. CDR3 sequence: CAISEPGLAGDTQYF. The DNA of the CDR3 is TGTGCCATCAGTGAGCCTGGACTAGCGGGAGATACGCAGTATTTT.

V usage is TRBV5-1 and J usage is TRBJ1-2; maybe TRBD1 (5 bases). Germline V gives CDR1 SGHRS, CDR2 YFSETQ. V was shortened by 1 base and J by 8 bases, with 15 bases between the two germline ends. The CDR3 consists of 14 residues. The CDR3 is CASSLRGLGTGYTF. As DNA, the CDR3 is TGCGCCAGCAGCTTGAGGGGACTGGGTACGGGCTACACCTTC.

This clone appeared a few times. The V gene is TRBV19, the J gene TRBJ1-1; TRBD1 is a possible D gene (5 bases). The CDR3 sequence is 13 residues long. Germline lookup yields CDR1 LNHDA and CDR2 SQIVND (reference sequence). V dropped 5 bases and J dropped 2 bases, with 9 bases sitting between them. The CDR3 DNA follows: TGTGCCAGTAGTGAACAGGCAAACACTGAAGCTTTCTTT. This gives the protein CASSEQANTEAFF.

V usage is TRBV9 and J usage is TRBJ2-1, with unresolved D. CDR1 is SGDLS and CDR2 is YYNGEE in the germline V gene. V was trimmed by 6 bases and J by 3 bases, leaving 13 bases between them. The CDR3 has 14 residues. The CDR3 DNA is TGTGCCAGCACCTTAGACACAAACTACAATGAGCAGTTCTTC. Encoded protein: CASTLDTNYNEQFF.

V gene TRBV4-2 combines with J gene TRBJ1-4; weak D call: TRBD1 (6 bases). Trimming removed 3 bases from V and 8 bases from J, with 16 bases in between. Germline assignment: CDR1 LGHNA and CDR2 YNFKEQ. The CDR3 runs 15 residues. CDR3 sequence reads: CASSQGTRVYEKLFF. CDR3 in DNA: TGTGCCAGCAGCCAGGGGACAAGAGTTTACGAAAAACTGTTTTTT.